This TCR beta chain was identified in a study of blood T cell repertoires in COVID-19. Looking at the study overall: From T cells, B-cell-depleted T cells, or PBMCs came the material, which was cDNA or gDNA.

In the authors' methods: Amplification with reference gene primers provided the estimates of nucleated cell counts. Clones were read by immunoSEQ multiplex PCR, and TCRdb kept only the in-frame ones, dropping some. V, J and clone size were drawn from that table, and D and trimming were deduced from the DNA. The repertoire holds fewer than 150,000 clones, with 85% as singletons. Trimming took 6 bases from V and 7 from J, leaving 19 bases between them. CDR3 length equals 14 residues. Germline CDR1 SNHLY, CDR2 FYNNEI. This sequence joins TRBV2 and TRBJ2-7, with D perhaps TRBD2 (6 bases). This clonotype originated in a human donor in a cohort sampled during active COVID-19. Source material: peripheral blood. CDR3 loop: CASSVLRGLEEQYF. CDR3 coding DNA: TGTGCCAGCAGCGTTTTACGGGGACTCGAGGAGCAGTACTTC.